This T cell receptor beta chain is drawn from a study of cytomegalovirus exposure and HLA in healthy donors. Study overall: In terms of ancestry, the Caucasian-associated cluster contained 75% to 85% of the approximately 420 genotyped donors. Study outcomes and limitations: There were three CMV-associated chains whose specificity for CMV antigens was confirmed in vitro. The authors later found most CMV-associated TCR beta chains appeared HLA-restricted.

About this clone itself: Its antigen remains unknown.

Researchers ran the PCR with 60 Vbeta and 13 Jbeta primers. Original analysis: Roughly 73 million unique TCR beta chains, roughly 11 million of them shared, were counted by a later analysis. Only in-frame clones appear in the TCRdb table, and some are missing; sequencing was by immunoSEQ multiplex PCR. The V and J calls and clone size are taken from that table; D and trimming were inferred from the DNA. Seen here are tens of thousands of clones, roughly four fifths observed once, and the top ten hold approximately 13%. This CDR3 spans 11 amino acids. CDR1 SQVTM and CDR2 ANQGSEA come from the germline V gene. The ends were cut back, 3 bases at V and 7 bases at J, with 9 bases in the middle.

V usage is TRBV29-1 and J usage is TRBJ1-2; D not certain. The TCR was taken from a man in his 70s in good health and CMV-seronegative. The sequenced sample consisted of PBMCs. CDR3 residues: CSVDSIGGYTF. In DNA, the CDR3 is TGCAGCGTTGACTCCATCGGTGGCTACACCTTC.